This record covers a single TCR beta chain. The ends lost 6 bases at V and 3 bases at J; junction bases unmatched: 9. The CDR3 has 16 residues. Germline lookup yields CDR1 MDHEN and CDR2 SYDVKM. Clones were read by immunoSEQ multiplex PCR, and TCRdb kept only the in-frame ones, dropping some. The repertoire holds 450,000 to 500,000 clones, with roughly 80% as singletons. This entry comes from a study of shared clonotypes between healthy human individuals. Study background: Three men and a couple of women, aged 18 to 49, were donors.

The sample comprised PBMCs. The receptor was derived from a woman aged 35 to 49 in good health. Some clones in this sample may be carry-over from other donors' samples. V usage is TRBV28 and J usage is TRBJ2-7, with TRBD2 matching 12 bases. CDR3: CASSRTRTSGNYEQYF. The DNA for the CDR3 is TGTGCCAGCAGCCGTACTCGGACTAGCGGGAACTACGAGCAGTACTTC. Full variable domain (remainder filled in from reference TRBV28 and TRBJ2-7): DVKVTQSSRYLVKRTGEKVFLECVQDMDHENMFWYRQDPGLGLRLIYFSYDVKMKEKGDIPEGYSVSREKKERFSLILESASTNQTSMYLCASSRTRTSGNYEQYFGPGTRLTVT.